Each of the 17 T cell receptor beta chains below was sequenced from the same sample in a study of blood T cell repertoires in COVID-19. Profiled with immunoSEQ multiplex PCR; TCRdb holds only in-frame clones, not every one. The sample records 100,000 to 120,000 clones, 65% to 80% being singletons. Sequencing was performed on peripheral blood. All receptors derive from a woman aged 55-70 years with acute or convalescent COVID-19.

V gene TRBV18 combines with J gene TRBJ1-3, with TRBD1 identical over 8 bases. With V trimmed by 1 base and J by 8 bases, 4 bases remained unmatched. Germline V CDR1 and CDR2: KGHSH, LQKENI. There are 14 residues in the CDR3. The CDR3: CASSPLTGADTIYF. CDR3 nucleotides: TGTGCCAGCTCACCACTGACAGGGGCGGACACCATATATTTT. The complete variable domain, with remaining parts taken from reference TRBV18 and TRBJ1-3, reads NAGVMQNPRHLVRRRGQEARLRCSPMKGHSHVYWYRQLPEEGLKFMVYLQKENIIDESGMPKERFSAEFPKEGPSILRIQQVVRGDSAAYFCASSPLTGADTIYFGEGSWLTVV.

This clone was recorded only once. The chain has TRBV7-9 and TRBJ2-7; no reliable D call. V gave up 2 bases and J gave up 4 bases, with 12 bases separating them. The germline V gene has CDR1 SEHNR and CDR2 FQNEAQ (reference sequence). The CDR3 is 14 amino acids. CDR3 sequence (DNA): TGTGCCAGCAGCTTATTCCCCACCGGGTACGAGCAGTACTTC. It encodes CASSLFPTGYEQYF.

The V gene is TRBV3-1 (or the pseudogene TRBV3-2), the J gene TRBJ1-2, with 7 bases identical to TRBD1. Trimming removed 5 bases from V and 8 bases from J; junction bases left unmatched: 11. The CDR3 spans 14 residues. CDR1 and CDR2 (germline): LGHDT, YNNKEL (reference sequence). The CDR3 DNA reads TGTGCCAGCAGCGCGCAACAGGGGCTGAGAGGCTACACCTTC. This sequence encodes CASSAQQGLRGYTF.

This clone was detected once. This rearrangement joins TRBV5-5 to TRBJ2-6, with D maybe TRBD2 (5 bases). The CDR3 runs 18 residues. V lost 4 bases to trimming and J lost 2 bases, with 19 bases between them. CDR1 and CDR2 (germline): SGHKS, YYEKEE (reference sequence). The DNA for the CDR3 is TGTGCCAGCAGCCCCCTGACGGGGATTGTGACTGGGGCCAACGTCCTGACTTTC. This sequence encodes CASSPLTGIVTGANVLTF. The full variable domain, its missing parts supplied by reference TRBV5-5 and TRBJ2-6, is DAGVTQSPTHLIKTRGQQVTLRCSPISGHKSVSWYQQVLGQGPQFIFQYYEKEERGRGNFPDRFSARQFPNYSSELNVNALLLGDSALYLCASSPLTGIVTGANVLTFGAGSRLTVL.

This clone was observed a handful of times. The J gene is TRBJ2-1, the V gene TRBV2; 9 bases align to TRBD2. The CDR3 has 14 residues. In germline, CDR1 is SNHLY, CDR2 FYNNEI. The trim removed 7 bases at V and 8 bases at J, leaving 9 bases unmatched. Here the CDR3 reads CASKWAGGPYEQFF. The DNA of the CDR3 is TGTGCCAGCAAATGGGCGGGGGGGCCCTATGAGCAGTTCTTC.

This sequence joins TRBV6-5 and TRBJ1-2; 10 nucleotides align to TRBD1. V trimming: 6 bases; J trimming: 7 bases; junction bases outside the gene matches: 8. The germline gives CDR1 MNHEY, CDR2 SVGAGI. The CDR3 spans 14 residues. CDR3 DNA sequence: TGTGCCAGCAGGCCTGGGACAGGGGTATCTGGCTACACCTTC. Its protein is CASRPGTGVSGYTF.

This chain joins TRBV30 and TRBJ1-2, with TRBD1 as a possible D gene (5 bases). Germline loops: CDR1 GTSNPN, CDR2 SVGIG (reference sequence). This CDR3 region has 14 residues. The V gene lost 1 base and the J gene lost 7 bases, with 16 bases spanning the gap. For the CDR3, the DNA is TGTGCCTGGAGTGCCCTCGGGGGGAGTGGTGGCTACACCTTC. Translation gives CAWSALGGSGGYTF.

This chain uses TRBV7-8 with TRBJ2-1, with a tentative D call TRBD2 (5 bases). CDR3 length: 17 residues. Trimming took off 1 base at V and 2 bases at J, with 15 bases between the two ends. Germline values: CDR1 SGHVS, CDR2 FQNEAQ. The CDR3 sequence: CASSLERLAPTYNEQFF. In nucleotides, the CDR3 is TGTGCCAGCAGCTTAGAGAGGCTAGCCCCCACCTACAATGAGCAGTTCTTC.

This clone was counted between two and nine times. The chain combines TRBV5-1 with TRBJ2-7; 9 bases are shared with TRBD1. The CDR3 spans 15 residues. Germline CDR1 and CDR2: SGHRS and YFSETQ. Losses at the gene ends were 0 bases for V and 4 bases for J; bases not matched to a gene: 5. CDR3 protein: CASSLAGTGNYEQYF. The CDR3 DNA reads TGCGCCAGCAGCTTGGCCGGGACAGGGAATTACGAGCAGTACTTC.

In DNA form, the CDR3 reads TGTGCCAGCATCGACAGGTTGAACACTGAAGCTTTCTTT. Its protein is CASIDRLNTEAFF. The gene calls are TRBV6-5 and TRBJ1-1; possible D gene TRBD1, 6 bases. The V end was cut by 7 bases, the J end by 0 bases, with 9 bases between. There are 13 residues in the CDR3. In germline, CDR1 is MNHEY, CDR2 SVGAGI.

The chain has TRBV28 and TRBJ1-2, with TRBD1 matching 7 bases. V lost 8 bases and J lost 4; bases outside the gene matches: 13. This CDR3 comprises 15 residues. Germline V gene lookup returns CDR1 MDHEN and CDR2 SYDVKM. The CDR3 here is CASGGTAETLYGYTF. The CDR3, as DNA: TGTGCCAGCGGAGGGACAGCCGAGACACTCTATGGCTACACCTTC.

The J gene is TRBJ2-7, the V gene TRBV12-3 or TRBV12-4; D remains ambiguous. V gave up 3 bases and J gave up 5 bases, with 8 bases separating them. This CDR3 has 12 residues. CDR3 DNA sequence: TGTGCCAGCAGTTTTCTAAGTCACGAGCAGTACTTC. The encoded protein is CASSFLSHEQYF.

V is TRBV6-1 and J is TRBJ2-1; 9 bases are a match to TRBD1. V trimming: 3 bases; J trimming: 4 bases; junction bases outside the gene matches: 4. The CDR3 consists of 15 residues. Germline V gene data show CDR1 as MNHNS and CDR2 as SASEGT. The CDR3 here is CASSEAGQGYNEQFF. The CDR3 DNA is TGTGCCAGCAGTGAGGCGGGACAGGGTTACAATGAGCAGTTCTTC.

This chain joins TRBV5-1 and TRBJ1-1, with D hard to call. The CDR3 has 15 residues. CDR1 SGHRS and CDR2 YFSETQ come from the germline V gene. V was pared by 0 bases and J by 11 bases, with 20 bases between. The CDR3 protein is CASSLATDQLRGAFF. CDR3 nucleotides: TGCGCCAGCAGCTTGGCCACTGACCAACTCCGAGGTGCTTTCTTT.

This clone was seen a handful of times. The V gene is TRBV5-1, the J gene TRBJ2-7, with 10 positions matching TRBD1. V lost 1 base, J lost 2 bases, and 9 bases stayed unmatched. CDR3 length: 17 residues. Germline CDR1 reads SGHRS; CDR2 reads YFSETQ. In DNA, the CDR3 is TGCGCCAGCAGCTTGTACCCCCCTGGGACAGGGGCCTACGAGCAGTACTTC. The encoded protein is CASSLYPPGTGAYEQYF.

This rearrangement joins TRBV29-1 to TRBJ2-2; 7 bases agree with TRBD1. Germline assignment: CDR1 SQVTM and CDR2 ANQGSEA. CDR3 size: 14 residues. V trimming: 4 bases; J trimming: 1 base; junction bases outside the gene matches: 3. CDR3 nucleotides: TGCAGCGTTGGGCGGACAGGGAACACCGGGGAGCTGTTTTTT. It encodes CSVGRTGNTGELFF.

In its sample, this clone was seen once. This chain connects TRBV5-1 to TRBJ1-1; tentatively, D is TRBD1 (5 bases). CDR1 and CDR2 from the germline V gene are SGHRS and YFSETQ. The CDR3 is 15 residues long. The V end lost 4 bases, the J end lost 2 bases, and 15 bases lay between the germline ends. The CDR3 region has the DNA TGCGCCAGCAGCCCCTGGGGCAGCGCCAACACTGAAGCTTTCTTT. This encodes CASSPWGSANTEAFF.